This is a list of T cell receptor beta chains from one sample in a study of shared clonotypes between healthy human individuals. The assay was immunoSEQ multiplex PCR, and TCRdb's table has in-frame clones only and misses some. The sample carries roughly 2 million clones, over 85% recorded once. Sequences were obtained from naive CD4+ T cells sorted from blood. These receptors were collected from a man younger than 35 in good health. CDR3s include the opening cysteine and the closing phenylalanine or tryptophan. The D gene is left open where the match is weak. Size values are once, few and many counts, or a class for expanded clones, and some rows have none.

NA,TRBJ1-4,16,TRBV28,TRBD1,CASSPLGTGGVEKLFF,TGTGCCAGCAGTCCCCTAGGGACAGGGGGGGTCGAAAAACTGTTTTTT
NA,TRBJ2-1,15,TRBV11-2,NA,CASSTTGTGGYEQFF,TGTGCCAGCAGCACAACCGGGACGGGGGGCTATGAGCAGTTCTTC
NA,TRBJ2-7,13,TRBV11-2,NA,CASSYGALGEQYF,TGTGCCAGCAGCTACGGGGCCCTGGGGGAGCAGTACTTC
NA,TRBJ1-1,13,TRBV28,NA,CASSSPDTPRAFF,TGTGCCAGCAGTTCACCGGATACCCCGAGGGCTTTCTTT
NA,TRBJ1-3,13,TRBV12-5,NA,CATRQDSGNTIYF,TGTGCTACAAGGCAGGACTCTGGAAACACCATATATTTT
NA,TRBJ2-5,16,TRBV6-1,TRBD2,CASSEPTSLKGETQYF,TGTGCCAGCAGTGAACCGACTAGCTTAAAGGGAGAGACCCAGTACTTC
NA,TRBJ1-1,15,TRBV18,NA,CASSPPAGKDTEAFF,TGTGCCAGCTCACCACCTGCAGGTAAAGACACTGAAGCTTTCTTT
NA,TRBJ1-4,17,TRBV5-1,TRBD1,CASSLSTGGTANEKLFF,TGCGCCAGCAGCTTGAGTACAGGGGGCACGGCTAATGAAAAACTGTTTTTT
once,TRBJ1-1,16,TRBV19,NA,CASSPDIGRQNTEAFF,TGTGCCAGTAGTCCCGATATTGGACGGCAAAACACTGAAGCTTTCTTT
NA,TRBJ2-4,13,TRBV6-6,TRBD1,CASKDRVGNIQYF,TGTGCCAGCAAAGACAGGGTCGGAAACATTCAGTACTTC
once,TRBJ1-2,15,TRBV25-1,TRBD1,CASSGQGLPNYGYTF,TGTGCCAGCAGTGGACAGGGGCTCCCCAACTATGGCTACACCTTC
NA,TRBJ1-1,15,TRBV5-1,TRBD1,CASRDREMWNTEAFF,TGCGCCAGCCGGGACAGGGAGATGTGGAACACTGAAGCTTTCTTT
NA,TRBJ1-5,14,TRBV6-6,NA,CASSYKGWDQPQHF,TGTGCCAGCAGTTACAAGGGTTGGGATCAGCCCCAGCATTTT
NA,TRBJ1-6,14,TRBV5-8,TRBD1,CASSLGQGNSPLHF,TGTGCCAGCAGCTTGGGACAGGGAAATTCACCCCTCCACTTT
once,TRBJ2-3,14,TRBV4-1,NA,CASSQEGGADTQYF,TGCGCCAGCAGCCAAGAGGGGGGCGCAGATACGCAGTATTTT
NA,TRBJ2-2,12,TRBV19,NA,CASFGNTGELFF,TGTGCCAGTTTTGGGAACACCGGGGAGCTGTTTTTT
NA,TRBJ1-5,15,TRBV28,NA,CASGTGGETNQPQHF,TGTGCCAGCGGAACGGGCGGGGAGACTAATCAGCCCCAGCATTTT
NA,TRBJ1-1,14,TRBV2,NA,CASSGGRQNTEAFF,TGTGCCAGCAGTGGTGGACGGCAGAACACTGAAGCTTTCTTT
NA,TRBJ1-5,13,TRBV30,NA,CAWTLQGTQPQHF,TGTGCCTGGACCCTACAGGGAACTCAGCCCCAGCATTTT
once,TRBJ1-5,15,TRBV1,NA,CTSKTDRGRGQPQHF,TGCACCAGCAAGACAGACAGGGGGCGAGGCCAGCCCCAGCATTTT
NA,TRBJ1-5,14,TRBV28,NA,CASSLPRGNQPQHF,TGTGCCAGCAGTTTACCGCGGGGAAATCAGCCCCAGCATTTT
NA,TRBJ2-7,17,TRBV18,NA,CASSPTVRGSNPYEQYF,TGTGCCAGCTCACCTACAGTTAGGGGGTCGAACCCCTACGAGCAGTACTTC
NA,TRBJ1-1,16,TRBV6-5,TRBD1,CASSYAPGQPNTEAFF,TGTGCCAGCAGTTACGCGCCGGGACAGCCGAACACTGAAGCTTTCTTT
NA,TRBJ2-1,17,TRBV5-6,TRBD2,CASSSPRTSGRNQEQFF,TGTGCCAGCAGCTCTCCGCGGACTAGCGGGAGGAACCAGGAGCAGTTCTTC
NA,TRBJ2-7,15,TRBV7-2,TRBD1,CASSARTGGEYEQYF,TGTGCCAGCAGCGCCCGGACAGGGGGGGAGTACGAGCAGTACTTC
NA,TRBJ2-1,16,TRBV7-2,NA,CASSLVGGPSYNEQFF,TGTGCCAGCAGCTTAGTTGGGGGGCCCTCCTACAATGAGCAGTTCTTC
NA,TRBJ2-1,12,TRBV2,TRBD2,CASGGLAGVYFF,TGTGCCAGCGGGGGACTAGCGGGGGTGTATTTCTTC
NA,TRBJ1-6,17,TRBV11-2,NA,CASSLAGGSVTNSPLHF,TGTGCCAGCAGCCTGGCGGGAGGATCCGTTACCAATTCACCCCTCCACTTT
NA,TRBJ2-3,15,TRBV11-2,NA,CASRERLGDTDTQYF,TGTGCCAGCAGGGAGAGATTAGGGGACACAGATACGCAGTATTTT
once,TRBJ1-5,12,TRBV29-1,NA,CSATGYGQPQHF,TGCAGCGCAACCGGGTACGGCCAGCCCCAGCATTTT
NA,TRBJ1-3,15,TRBV5-1,NA,CASTQGEKPGNTIYF,TGCGCCAGCACCCAAGGGGAGAAACCTGGAAACACCATATATTTT
NA,TRBJ1-3,14,TRBV7-2,NA,CASSLTATGNTIYF,TGTGCCAGCAGCCTGACAGCTACTGGAAACACCATATATTTT
NA,TRBJ1-1,12,TRBV30,NA,CAWSSGRTEAFF,TGTGCCTGGAGTTCGGGGCGCACTGAAGCTTTCTTT
NA,TRBJ2-3,11,TRBV20-1,NA,CSAGGADTQYF,TGCAGTGCGGGCGGGGCAGATACGCAGTATTTT
NA,TRBJ1-3,13,TRBV6-6,NA,CASTPREGNTIYF,TGTGCCAGCACCCCGCGTGAGGGAAACACCATATATTTT
NA,TRBJ1-1,14,TRBV9,NA,CASSVGGGSPEAFF,TGTGCCAGCAGCGTAGGGGGAGGGAGCCCTGAAGCTTTCTTT